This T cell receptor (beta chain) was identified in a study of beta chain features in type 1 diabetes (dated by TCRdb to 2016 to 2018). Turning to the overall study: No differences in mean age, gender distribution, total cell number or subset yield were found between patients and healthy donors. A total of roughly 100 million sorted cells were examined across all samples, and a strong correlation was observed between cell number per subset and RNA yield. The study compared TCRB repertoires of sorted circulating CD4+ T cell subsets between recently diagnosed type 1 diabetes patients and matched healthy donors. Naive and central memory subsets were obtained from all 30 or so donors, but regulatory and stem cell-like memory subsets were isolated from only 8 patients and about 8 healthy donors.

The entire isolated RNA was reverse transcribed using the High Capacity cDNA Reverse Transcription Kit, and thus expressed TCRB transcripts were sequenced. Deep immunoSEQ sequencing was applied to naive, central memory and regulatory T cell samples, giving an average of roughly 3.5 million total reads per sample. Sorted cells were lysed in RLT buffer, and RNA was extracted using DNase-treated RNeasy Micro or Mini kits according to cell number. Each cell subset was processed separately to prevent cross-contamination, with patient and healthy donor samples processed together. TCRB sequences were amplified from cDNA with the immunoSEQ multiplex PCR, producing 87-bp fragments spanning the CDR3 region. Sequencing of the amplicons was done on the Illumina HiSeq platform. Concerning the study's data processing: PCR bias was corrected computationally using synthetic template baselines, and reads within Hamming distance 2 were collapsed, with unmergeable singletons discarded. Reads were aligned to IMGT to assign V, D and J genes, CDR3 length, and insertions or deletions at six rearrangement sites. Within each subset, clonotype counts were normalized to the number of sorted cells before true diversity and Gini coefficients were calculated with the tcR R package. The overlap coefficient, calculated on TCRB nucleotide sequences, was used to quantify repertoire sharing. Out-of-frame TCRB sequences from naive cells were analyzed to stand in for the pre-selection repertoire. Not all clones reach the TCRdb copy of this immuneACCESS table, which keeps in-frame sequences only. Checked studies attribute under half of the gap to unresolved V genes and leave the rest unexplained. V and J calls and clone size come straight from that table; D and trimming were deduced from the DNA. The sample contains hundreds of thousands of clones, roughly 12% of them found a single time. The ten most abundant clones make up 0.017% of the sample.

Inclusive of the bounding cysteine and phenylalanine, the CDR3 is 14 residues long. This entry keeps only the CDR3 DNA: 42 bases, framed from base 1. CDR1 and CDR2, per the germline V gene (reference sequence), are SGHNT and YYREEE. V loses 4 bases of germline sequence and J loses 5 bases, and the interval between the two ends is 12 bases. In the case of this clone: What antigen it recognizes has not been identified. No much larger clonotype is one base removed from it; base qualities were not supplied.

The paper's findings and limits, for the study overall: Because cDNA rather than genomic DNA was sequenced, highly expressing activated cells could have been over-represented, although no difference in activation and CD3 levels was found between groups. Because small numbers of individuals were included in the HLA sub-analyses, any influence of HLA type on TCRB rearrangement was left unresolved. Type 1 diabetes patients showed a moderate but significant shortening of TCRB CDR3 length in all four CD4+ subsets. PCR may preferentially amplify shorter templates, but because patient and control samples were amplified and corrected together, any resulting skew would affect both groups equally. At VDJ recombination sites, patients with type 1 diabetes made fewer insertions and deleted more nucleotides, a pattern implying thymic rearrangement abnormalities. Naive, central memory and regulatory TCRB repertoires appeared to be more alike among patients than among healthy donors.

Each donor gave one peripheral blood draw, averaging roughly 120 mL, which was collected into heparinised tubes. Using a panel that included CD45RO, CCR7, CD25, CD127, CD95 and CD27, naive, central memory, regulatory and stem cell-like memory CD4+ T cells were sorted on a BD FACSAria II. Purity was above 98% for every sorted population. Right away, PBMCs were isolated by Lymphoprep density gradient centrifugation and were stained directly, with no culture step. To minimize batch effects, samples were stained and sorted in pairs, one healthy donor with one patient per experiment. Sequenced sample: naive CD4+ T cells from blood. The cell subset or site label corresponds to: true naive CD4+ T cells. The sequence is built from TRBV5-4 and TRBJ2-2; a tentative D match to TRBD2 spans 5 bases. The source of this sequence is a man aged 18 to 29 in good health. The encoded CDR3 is CASSNPGKTGELFF. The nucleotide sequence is TGTGCCAGCAGCAACCCGGGGAAAACCGGGGAGCTGTTTTTT.